This is a list of T cell receptor beta chains from one sample in a study of blood T cell repertoires in COVID-19. Sequencing used immunoSEQ multiplex PCR; TCRdb keeps in-frame clones, though not all of them. The sample has around 170,000 clones; approximately 87% are singletons. The sequenced sample consisted of peripheral blood. The source is a woman between 65 and 79 years old with acute or convalescent COVID-19. Each CDR3 is given with its conserved first and last residue. The D gene is left open where the match is weak. Not all rows give a size; the values are once, few, many and, for expanded clones, a class.

d_call j_call v_call clone_size cdr3_aa cdr3_nt
- TRBJ2-4 TRBV5-6 - CASSPTGRLAKNIQYF TGTGCCAGCAGCCCGACAGGACGCTTAGCCAAAAACATTCAGTACTTC
TRBD1 TRBJ2-2 TRBV10-3 - CAIRTDRAQFF TGTGCCATCAGGACTGACAGGGCCCAGTTTTTT
TRBD1 TRBJ1-2 TRBV10-3 - CAISEKDRGRFGYTF TGTGCCATCAGTGAGAAGGACAGGGGGCGTTTTGGCTACACCTTC
- TRBJ2-2 TRBV27 - CASSAGGIPGELFF TGTGCCAGCAGTGCAGGAGGGATCCCCGGGGAGCTGTTTTTT
- TRBJ2-7 TRBV9 - CASSPQGGREQYF TGTGCCAGCAGCCCCCAGGGCGGACGTGAGCAGTACTTC
TRBD1 TRBJ1-1 TRBV5-1 - CASSPGQGNTEAFF TGCGCCAGCAGCCCGGGACAGGGGAACACTGAAGCTTTCTTT
- TRBJ1-6 TRBV6-5 - CASSYDRNNSPLHF TGTGCCAGCAGTTACGACAGAAATAATTCACCCCTCCACTTT
TRBD1 TRBJ2-7 TRBV5-6 once CASSWRTGGYEQYF TGTGCCAGCAGCTGGAGGACAGGGGGCTACGAGCAGTACTTC
TRBD2 TRBJ2-1 TRBV4-3 - CASSQEIVPSGGALEQFF TGCGCCAGCAGCCAAGAAATCGTACCTAGCGGGGGGGCCCTTGAGCAGTTCTTC
- TRBJ1-5 TRBV30 - CAWSEDFPSNQPQHF TGTGCCTGGAGTGAGGACTTCCCTAGCAATCAGCCCCAGCATTTT
- TRBJ1-3 TRBV12-3/TRBV12-4 - CASRRSGNTIYF TGTGCCAGCAGGAGGAGTGGAAACACCATATATTTT
- TRBJ1-5 TRBV27 - CASRPGDSNQPQHF TGTGCCAGCAGACCAGGGGATAGCAATCAGCCCCAGCATTTT
TRBD1 TRBJ1-2 TRBV4-3 - CASSQANPRQGSDGYTF TGCGCCAGCAGCCAAGCAAACCCCCGACAGGGTTCAGATGGCTACACCTTC
TRBD1 TRBJ2-5 TRBV30 - CACTGQGVRETQYF TGTGCCTGTACGGGACAGGGGGTTCGAGAGACCCAGTACTTC
- TRBJ1-1 TRBV21-1 - CASSKRRQGWTEAFF TGTGCCAGCAGCAAAAGAAGACAGGGTTGGACTGAAGCTTTCTTT
TRBD1 TRBJ1-6 TRBV5-1 few CASSLDRGNSPLHF TGCGCCAGCAGCTTGGACAGGGGTAATTCACCCCTCCACTTT
- TRBJ2-5 TRBV6-2/TRBV6-3 - CASSYWSGETQYF TGTGCCAGCAGTTACTGGTCGGGAGAGACCCAGTACTTC
TRBD1 TRBJ1-5 TRBV3-1/TRBV3-2 few CASSHRDRGNQPQHF TGTGCCAGCAGCCACCGCGACAGGGGGAATCAGCCCCAGCATTTT
- TRBJ2-1 TRBV5-1 - CASSLVAGYNEQFF TGCGCCAGCAGCTTGGTTGCAGGCTACAATGAGCAGTTCTTC
TRBD1 TRBJ1-6 TRBV3-1/TRBV3-2 - CASSQGATGGQSPLHF TGTGCCAGCAGCCAAGGGGCAACAGGGGGCCAATCACCCCTCCACTTT
TRBD2 TRBJ2-1 TRBV18 - CASSPLGLAFDEQFF TGTGCCAGCTCACCACTGGGACTAGCTTTCGATGAGCAGTTCTTC